Following are 8 T cell receptor beta chains from one sample sequenced in a study of vaccination and CD4 T cells after COVID-19. For these receptors, no antigen is known. This sample's treatment: approximately 9-day PBMC culture with coronavirus spike peptide pools or control peptides (ViraFEST assay). Researchers collected the unexposed donor's CD4+ T cells before the COVID-19 pandemic (2011-2018). Researchers used the Oncomine TCR Beta short-read assay to sequence DNA from cultured CD4+ T cells. TCRdb recomputed calls from the PCR reads with MiXCR, one row per CDR3 protein. The table has 9,000 to 9,500 distinct CDR3 sequences, roughly 50% seen once; the top ten hold 20% to 25%. Sequenced: CD4+ T cells from blood, cultured in vitro. Source of these receptors: a human donor in good health.

In its sample, this clonotype was seen a few times. V gene TRBV7-9 combines with J gene TRBJ1-1, with D hard to call. V lost 4 bases, J lost 6 bases, and 9 bases lay in between. The CDR3 totals 12 residues. CDR1 SEHNR and CDR2 FQNEAQ come from the germline V gene (reference sequence). Here the CDR3 reads CASSSLSAEAFF. The DNA of the CDR3 is TGTGCCAGCAGCTCGCTCTCCGCTGAAGCTTTCTTT.

This clonotype appeared a few times. The chain is built from TRBV20-1 and TRBJ1-6, with a tentative D call TRBD1 (6 bases). Germline V lookup: CDR1 DFQATT, CDR2 SNEGSKA (reference sequence). V shed 3 bases and J shed 9 bases, with 18 bases lying between them. The CDR3 has 15 residues. The CDR3 sequence: CSASPTGSGGSPLHF. DNA for the CDR3: TGCAGTGCTAGCCCGACAGGTTCCGGGGGTTCACCCCTCCACTTT.

This clonotype was detected only a few times. This sequence joins TRBV6-5 and TRBJ1-1; D is possibly TRBD1 (6 bases). Per the germline V gene, CDR1 is MNHEY and CDR2 is SVGAGI. V lost 4 bases and J 5 bases, leaving 17 bases between the germline ends. The CDR3 length is 15 residues. The CDR3 loop reads CASSSYQLGGTEAFF. The DNA for the CDR3 is TGTGCCAGCAGTTCTTACCAATTAGGGGGAACTGAAGCTTTCTTT.

This chain uses TRBV29-1 with TRBJ1-3; TRBD1 might be the D (5 bases). This CDR3 region has 12 residues. The germline V and J ends were trimmed by 4 bases and 8 bases, with 12 bases remaining between them. Germline loops: CDR1 SQVTM, CDR2 ANQGSEA. For the CDR3, the DNA is TGCAGCGTTGTGACGGGGGTTGACACCATATATTTT. Its protein product is CSVVTGVDTIYF.

As DNA, the CDR3 is TGTGCCATCAGTGAGTCGATCGGGCAGGGCGGAAACACCATATATTTT. The encoded protein is CAISESIGQGGNTIYF. The chain recombines TRBV10-3 with TRBJ1-3; possible D gene TRBD1, 5 bases. CDR1 ENHRY and CDR2 SYGVKD come from the germline V gene. This CDR3 is built from 16 residues. The V end was cut by 0 bases, the J end by 4 bases, with 13 bases between.

The CDR3 DNA is TGTGCCAGCAGCGTAGGGGGTTCATTATATACGCAGTATTTT. This codes for CASSVGGSLYTQYF. The J gene is TRBJ2-3, the V gene TRBV9; D is unresolved. The CDR3 is 14 amino acids. Germline CDR1 reads SGDLS; CDR2 reads YYNGEE. V was clipped by 0 bases and J by 7 bases, with 12 bases between them.

The CDR3 nucleotides are TGTGCCAGCAGTTCTAGTTACCAAGAGACCCAGTACTTC. Translating it yields CASSSSYQETQYF. The chain is built from TRBV6-5 and TRBJ2-5; D uncertain. CDR1 is MNHEY, CDR2 SVGAGI, per germline. The CDR3 consists of 13 residues. V was clipped by 4 bases and J by 0 bases, with 6 bases between them.

The V call is TRBV28, the J call TRBJ1-4; D perhaps matches TRBD1 (5 bases). There are 14 residues in the CDR3. From germline, CDR1 is MDHEN and CDR2 SYDVKM. Trimming took 1 base from V and 8 from J, leaving 11 bases between them. CDR3 DNA: TGTGCCAGCAGTTTATCTGGGACGGGCGAAAAACTGTTTTTT. Translating it yields CASSLSGTGEKLFF.